This TCR beta chain was documented in a study of blood T cell repertoires in COVID-19. Background on the study: Samples came from the United States, Italy and Spain, spanning acute and convalescent COVID-19. Sample material is recorded as cDNA or gDNA derived from T cells, B-cell-depleted T cells, or PBMCs.

CDR3 length: 16 residues. The germline V gene has CDR1 SNHLY and CDR2 FYNNEI. V was pared by 1 base and J by 6 bases, with 8 bases of the junction left unmatched. As originally analysed: Scientists estimated how many nucleated cells there were by amplifying reference gene primers. Libraries were prepared by immunoSEQ multiplex PCR; TCRdb keeps only in-frame clonotypes and omits some of them. V, J and clone size are taken as reported in that table, and D and trimming were inferred from the DNA itself. The sample has some 54,000 clones, 75% to 95% seen once; the top ten hold approximately 2.5%. The chain couples TRBV2 to TRBJ2-1; the match to TRBD2 covers 8 bases. The sample was peripheral blood. The TCR comes from a man in his sixties with acute or convalescent COVID-19. The CDR3 bases are TGTGCCAGCAGTGAAGTCCCGGGACTAGTACGCAATGAGCAGTTCTTC. This gives the protein CASSEVPGLVRNEQFF.